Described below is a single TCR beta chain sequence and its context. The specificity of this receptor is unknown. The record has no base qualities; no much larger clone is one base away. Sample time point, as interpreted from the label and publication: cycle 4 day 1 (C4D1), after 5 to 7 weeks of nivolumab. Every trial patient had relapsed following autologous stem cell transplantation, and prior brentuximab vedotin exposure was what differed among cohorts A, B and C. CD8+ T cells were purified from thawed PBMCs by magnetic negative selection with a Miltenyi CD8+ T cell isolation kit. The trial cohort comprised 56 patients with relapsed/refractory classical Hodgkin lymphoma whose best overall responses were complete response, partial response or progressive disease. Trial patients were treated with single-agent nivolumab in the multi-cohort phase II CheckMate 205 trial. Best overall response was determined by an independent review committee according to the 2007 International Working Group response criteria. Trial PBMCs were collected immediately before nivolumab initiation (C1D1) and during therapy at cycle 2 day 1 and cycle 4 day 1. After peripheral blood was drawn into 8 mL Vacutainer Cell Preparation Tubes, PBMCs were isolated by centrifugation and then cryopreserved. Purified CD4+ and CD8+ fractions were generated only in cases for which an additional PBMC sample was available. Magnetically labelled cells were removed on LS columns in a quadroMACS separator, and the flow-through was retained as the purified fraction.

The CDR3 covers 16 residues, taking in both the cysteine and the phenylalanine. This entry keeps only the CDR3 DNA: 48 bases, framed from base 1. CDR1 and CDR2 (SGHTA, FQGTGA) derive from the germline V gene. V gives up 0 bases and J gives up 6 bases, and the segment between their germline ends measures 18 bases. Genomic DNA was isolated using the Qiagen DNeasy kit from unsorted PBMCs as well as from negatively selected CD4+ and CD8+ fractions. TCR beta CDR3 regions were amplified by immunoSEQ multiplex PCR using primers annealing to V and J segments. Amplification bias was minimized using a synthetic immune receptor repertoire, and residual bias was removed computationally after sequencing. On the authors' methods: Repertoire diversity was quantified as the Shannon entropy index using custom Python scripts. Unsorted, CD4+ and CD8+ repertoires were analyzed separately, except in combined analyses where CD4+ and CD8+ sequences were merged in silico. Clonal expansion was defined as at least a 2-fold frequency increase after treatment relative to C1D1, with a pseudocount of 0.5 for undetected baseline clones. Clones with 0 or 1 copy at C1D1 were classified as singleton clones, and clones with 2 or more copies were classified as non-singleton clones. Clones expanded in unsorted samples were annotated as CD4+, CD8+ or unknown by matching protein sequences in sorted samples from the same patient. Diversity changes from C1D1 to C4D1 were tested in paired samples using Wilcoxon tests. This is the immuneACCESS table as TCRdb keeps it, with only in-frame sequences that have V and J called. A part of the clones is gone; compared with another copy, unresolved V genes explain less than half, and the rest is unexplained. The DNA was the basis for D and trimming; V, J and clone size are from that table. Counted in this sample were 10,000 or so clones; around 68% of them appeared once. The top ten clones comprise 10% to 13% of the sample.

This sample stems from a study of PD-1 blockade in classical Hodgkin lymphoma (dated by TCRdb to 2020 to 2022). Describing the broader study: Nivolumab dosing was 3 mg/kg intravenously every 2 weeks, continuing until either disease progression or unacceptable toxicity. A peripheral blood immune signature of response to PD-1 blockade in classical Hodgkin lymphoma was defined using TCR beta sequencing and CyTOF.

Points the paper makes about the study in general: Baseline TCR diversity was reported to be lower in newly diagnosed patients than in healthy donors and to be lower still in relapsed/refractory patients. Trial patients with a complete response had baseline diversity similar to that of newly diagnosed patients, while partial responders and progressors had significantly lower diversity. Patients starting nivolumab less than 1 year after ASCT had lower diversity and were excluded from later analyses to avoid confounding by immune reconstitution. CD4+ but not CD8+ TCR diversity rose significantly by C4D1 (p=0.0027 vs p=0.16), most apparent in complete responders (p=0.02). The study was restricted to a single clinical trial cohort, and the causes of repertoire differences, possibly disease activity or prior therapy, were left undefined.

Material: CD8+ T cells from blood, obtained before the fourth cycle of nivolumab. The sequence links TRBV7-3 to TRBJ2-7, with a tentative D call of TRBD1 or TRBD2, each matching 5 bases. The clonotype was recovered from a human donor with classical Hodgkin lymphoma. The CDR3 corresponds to CASSLTSRGETGEQYF. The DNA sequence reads TGTGCCAGCAGCTTAACCAGCAGAGGGGAAACTGGCGAGCAGTACTTC. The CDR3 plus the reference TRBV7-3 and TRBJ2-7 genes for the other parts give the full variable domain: GAGVSQTPSNKVTEKGKYVELRCDPISGHTALYWYRQSLGQGPEFLIYFQGTGAADDSGLPNDRFFAVRPEGSVSTLKIQRTERGDSAVYLCASSLTSRGETGEQYFGPGTRLTVT.